These 30 T cell receptor beta chains came from one sample sequenced in a study of a mutant IDH1 vaccine in newly diagnosed glioma (dated by TCRdb to about 2021). Library creation used the immunoSEQ multiplex PCR assay. This immuneACCESS table, as held by TCRdb, lists in-frame sequences with V and J called but not all clones. Of the missing ones, under half trace to an unresolved V gene in checked studies; the others have no known cause. The sample records around 25,000 clones, about 80% of which are singletons. The ten largest clones capture about 9% of the sample. The sample's time point label is to be understood as: week 11, during vaccination. Every vaccine dose consisted of 300 ug of a 20-mer mutant IDH1 peptide in Montanide, administered subcutaneously together with topical imiquimod. These receptors have no identified antigens. Sequencing used PBMCs, obtained from a glioma patient whose treatment included an IDH1 peptide vaccine. The receptor set was obtained from a woman aged 18 to 35 with glioma.

V and J are TRBV5-4 and TRBJ2-1; TRBD2 matches 7 bases. The CDR3 length is 15 residues. Trimming removed 7 bases from V and 2 bases from J; junction bases left unmatched: 9. CDR1 is SGHNT, CDR2 YYREEE, per germline (reference sequence). The CDR3 bases are TGTGCCAGCGGGGGAAAAGCGGGGACCTACAATGAGCAGTTCTTC. Residues: CASGGKAGTYNEQFF. The variable domain in full, with the rest retrieved from reference TRBV5-4 and TRBJ2-1, is ETGVTQSPTHLIKTRGQQVTLRCSSQSGHNTVSWYQQALGQGPQFIFQYYREEENGRGNFPPRFSGLQFPNYSSELNVNALELDDSALYLCASGGKAGTYNEQFFGPGTRLTVL.

The rearrangement joins TRBV5-1 to TRBJ2-5; weak D call: TRBD1 (5 bases). V lost 7 bases, J lost 3 bases, and 13 bases lay in between. Germline CDR1 is SGHRS and CDR2 is YFSETQ. The CDR3 has 13 residues. This CDR3 reads CASRRVGEETQYF. Written as DNA, the CDR3 is TGCGCCAGCCGTCGCGTAGGGGAAGAGACCCAGTACTTC.

The chain links TRBV29-1 to TRBJ2-7; 10 bases align to TRBD2. In germline, CDR1 is SQVTM, CDR2 ANQGSEA. The CDR3 is 13 residues long. Trimming cost V 6 bases and J 7 bases; bases outside gene matches: 9. In DNA, the CDR3 is TGCAGCGTAGTAGCGGGAGGAGCCGGGGAGCAGTACTTC. Protein sequence: CSVVAGGAGEQYF.

The rearrangement links TRBV4-2 to TRBJ2-5; D possibly corresponds to TRBD1 (5 bases). V was clipped by 4 bases and J by 5 bases, with 5 bases between them. The CDR3 contains 11 residues. Germline V gene lookup returns CDR1 LGHNA and CDR2 YNFKEQ. The CDR3 sequence is CASSRQETQYF. In DNA form, the CDR3 reads TGTGCCAGCAGCCGACAGGAGACCCAGTACTTC.

The rearrangement joins TRBV9 to TRBJ2-3; D is ambiguous. Trimming removed 4 bases from V and 4 bases from J, with 10 bases in between. Germline CDR1 SGDLS, CDR2 YYNGEE. The CDR3 totals 13 residues. The chain's CDR3 is CASSLRSADTQYF. The CDR3 DNA follows: TGTGCCAGCAGCTTGAGATCGGCAGATACGCAGTATTTT.

This clone was picked up one time. The chain joins TRBV5-1 to TRBJ2-7; 10 nucleotides align to TRBD1. V lost 7 bases to trimming and J lost 2 bases; unmatched junction nucleotides: 9. Germline loops: CDR1 SGHRS, CDR2 YFSETQ. This CDR3 has 15 amino acids. CDR3 sequence (DNA): TGCGCCAGCGGGGACCCCGGGACAGGGGCCTACGAGCAGTACTTC. It is translated as CASGDPGTGAYEQYF. The complete variable domain, with remaining parts taken from reference TRBV5-1 and TRBJ2-7, reads KAGVTQTPRYLIKTRGQQVTLSCSPISGHRSVSWYQQTPGQGLQFLFEYFSETQRNKGNFPGRFSGRQFSNSRSEMNVSTLELGDSALYLCASGDPGTGAYEQYFGPGTRLTVT.

This clone showed up just a few times. The chain couples TRBV4-2 to TRBJ1-3; possible D gene TRBD1, 5 bases. V gave up 0 bases and J gave up 7 bases, with 13 bases separating them. The CDR3 has 15 residues. Per germline, CDR1 LGHNA and CDR2 YNFKEQ. The CDR3 reads CASSQERGGINTIYF. The CDR3 DNA follows: TGTGCCAGCAGCCAAGAACGGGGGGGTATCAACACCATATATTTT.

The V call is TRBV11-2, the J call TRBJ1-2; tentative D call: TRBD1 (5 bases). Between the trimmed V and J ends, which lost 8 bases and 6 bases, there was a span of 10 bases. CDR1 and CDR2 (germline): SGHAT, FQNNGV. The CDR3 runs 11 residues. The DNA of the CDR3 is TGTGCCAGCGGGACGGGGAATGGCTACACCTTC. Protein: CASGTGNGYTF.

This chain links TRBV5-5 with TRBJ2-7; the D is unclear. Germline V gives CDR1 SGHKS, CDR2 YYEKEE (reference sequence). V lost 1 base to trimming and J lost 11 bases, with 13 bases between them. The length of the CDR3 is 12 residues. CDR3 region: CASSLFADPEYF. CDR3 nucleotide sequence: TGTGCCAGCAGCTTGTTCGCAGACCCGGAGTACTTC.

The sample holds a few counts of this clone. The rearrangement uses TRBV7-2 and TRBJ2-7; TRBD1 might be the D (5 bases). This CDR3 is built from 13 residues. V lost 5 bases to trimming and J lost 5 bases, with 13 bases between them. The germline V gene has CDR1 SGHTA and CDR2 FQGNSA. The CDR3 nucleotides read TGTGCCAGCAGCCCCCTAGGCAGGGACGAGCAGTACTTC. Translated, it gives CASSPLGRDEQYF.

This CDR3 is CASRPKQGYQETQYF. The CDR3 DNA sequence: TGTGCCAGCAGACCCAAACAGGGGTACCAAGAGACCCAGTACTTC. This chain uses TRBV6-1 with TRBJ2-5, with 7 bases aligning to TRBD1. V lost 6 bases to trimming and J lost 0 bases; unmatched junction nucleotides: 7. The CDR3 covers 15 residues. The germline CDR1 and CDR2 sequences are MNHNS and SASEGT.

The count of this clone is one. The chain employs TRBV12-2 and TRBJ1-1. TRBV12-2 is a pseudogene locus. CDR3 length equals 16 residues. The CDR3 DNA is TGTGCAAGTCGCTTACCTTCGTGGGGGATGAACACTGAAGCTTTCTTT. It specifies CASRLPSWGMNTEAFF.

The J gene is TRBJ2-2, the V gene TRBV5-8; D tentatively reads TRBD1 or TRBD2 (6 bases each). This CDR3 region has 16 residues. The V end lost 2 bases, the J end lost 4 bases, and 15 bases lay between the germline ends. CDR1 SGHTS and CDR2 YDEGEE come from the germline V gene. The CDR3 reads CASSFVGGPITGELFF. CDR3 DNA sequence: TGTGCCAGCAGCTTCGTCGGGGGCCCTATCACCGGGGAGCTGTTTTTT.

This chain connects TRBV10-3 to TRBJ1-4; no clear D gene. V dropped 0 bases and J dropped 7 bases, with 3 bases sitting between them. Germline CDR1 and CDR2: ENHRY and SYGVKD. The length of the CDR3 is 12 residues. The DNA for the CDR3 is TGTGCCATCAGTGAGTCGGTTGAAAAACTGTTTTTT. Protein product: CAISESVEKLFF.

A single count supports this clone. The genes are TRBV10-3 and TRBJ1-2; 8 bases map to TRBD1. Per germline, CDR1 ENHRY and CDR2 SYGVKD. This CDR3 has 13 residues. V dropped 8 bases and J dropped 8; count of bases not matched to a gene: 10. The CDR3 spells CAIGRGTGFGYTF. In nucleotides, the CDR3 is TGTGCCATCGGTAGGGGGACAGGTTTCGGCTACACCTTC.

The genes are TRBV4-2 and TRBJ1-2, with 11 bases matching TRBD1. V was clipped by 3 bases and J by 2 bases; unmatched bases: 2. CDR1 LGHNA and CDR2 YNFKEQ come from the germline V gene. This CDR3 is 15 amino acids long. The CDR3 here is CASSQDRGRNYGYTF. The CDR3 bases are TGTGCCAGCAGCCAGGACAGGGGGCGCAACTATGGCTACACCTTC.

The chain is built from TRBV18 and TRBJ1-1; D gene ambiguous. CDR3 length: 15 amino acids. Trimming removed 2 bases from V and 4 bases from J, with 14 bases in between. Germline V CDR1 and CDR2: KGHSH, LQKENI. DNA of the CDR3: TGTGCCAGCTCACCAGGGTGGACTATGAGCACTGAAGCTTTCTTT. This sequence encodes CASSPGWTMSTEAFF.

The genes are TRBV25-1 and TRBJ2-7, with 7 bases aligning to TRBD2. CDR3 size: 15 residues. V trimming: 3 bases; J trimming: 5 bases; junction bases outside the gene matches: 10. Germline lookup yields CDR1 MGHDK and CDR2 SYGVNS. CDR3 sequence (DNA): TGTGCCAGCAGTGATAATGGGAGGGAGCGACACGAGCAGTACTTC. This encodes CASSDNGRERHEQYF.

The gene calls are TRBV19 and TRBJ1-1; D not certain. CDR1 is LNHDA, CDR2 SQIVND, per germline (reference sequence). The CDR3 is 12 residues long. Trimming shortened V by 7 bases and J by 8 bases, and 14 bases separated the two germline ends. CDR3 nucleotides: TGTGCCAGTACATGGGCGTCGGGGGAAGCTTTCTTT. This gives the protein CASTWASGEAFF.

CDR3 bases: TGCGCCAGCAGCCCAGGACAGGGCGGGGAGCTGTTTTTT. As protein: CASSPGQGGELFF. This chain uses TRBV5-1 with TRBJ2-2; TRBD1 matches at 8 bases. In germline, CDR1 is SGHRS, CDR2 YFSETQ. This CDR3 has 13 amino acids. J lost 7 bases, V lost 4 bases, and 3 bases had no gene match.

This rearrangement joins TRBV7-6 to TRBJ2-1; 11 bases match TRBD2. The germline gives CDR1 SGHVS, CDR2 FNYEAQ. CDR3 length: 16 residues. Losses at the gene ends were 5 bases for V and 6 bases for J; bases not matched to a gene: 9. CDR3 coding DNA: TGTGCCAGCAGCATCCTAGCGGGAGGCCCTACCAATGAGCAGTTCTTC. It codes for CASSILAGGPTNEQFF. The full variable domain, its missing parts supplied by reference TRBV7-6 and TRBJ2-1, is GAGVSQSPRYKVTKRGQDVALRCDPISGHVSLYWYRQALGQGPEFLTYFNYEAQQDKSGLPNDRFSAERPEGSISTLTIQRTEQRDSAMYRCASSILAGGPTNEQFFGPGTRLTVL.

This clone appeared a single time. The chain has TRBV27 and TRBJ2-5; possibly TRBD1 for D (6 bases). The V gene's germline CDR1 is MNHEY and CDR2 SMNVEV (reference sequence). The length of the CDR3 is 13 residues. Trimming left V 5 bases short and J 2 bases short, with 9 bases between. The CDR3 loop is CASSPDSQETQYF. As DNA, the CDR3 is TGTGCCAGCAGTCCGGACAGTCAAGAGACCCAGTACTTC.

The rearrangement links TRBV13 to TRBJ2-2, with 15 nucleotides matching TRBD2. This CDR3 spans 16 amino acids. With V trimmed by 3 bases and J by 5 bases, 1 base remained unmatched. Germline V gene lookup returns CDR1 PRHDT and CDR2 FYEKMQ (reference sequence). The CDR3, as DNA: TGTGCCAGCAGCTTCGGGACTAGCGGGGGGACCGGGGAGCTGTTTTTT. Protein: CASSFGTSGGTGELFF.

This chain uses TRBV5-6 with TRBJ1-1; D is unresolved. V dropped 3 bases and J dropped 1 base, with 13 bases sitting between them. Germline-derived CDR1 and CDR2 are SGHDT and YYEEEE. The CDR3 is 15 residues long. CDR3: CASSSPGRANTEAFF. For the CDR3, the DNA is TGTGCCAGCAGCTCCCCAGGACGGGCGAACACTGAAGCTTTCTTT.

The rearrangement uses TRBV5-1 and TRBJ2-1; maybe TRBD2 (6 bases). The germline V gene encodes CDR1 SGHRS and CDR2 YFSETQ. This CDR3 region has 16 residues. V was cut by 4 bases and J by 5 bases, with 19 bases left in between. CDR3 nucleotide sequence: TGCGCCAGCAGCCCACCTTTTTGGCGGGGTAACAATGAGCAGTTCTTC. Amino acids: CASSPPFWRGNNEQFF. Using reference TRBV5-1 and TRBJ2-1 for the parts outside the CDR3, the full variable domain is KAGVTQTPRYLIKTRGQQVTLSCSPISGHRSVSWYQQTPGQGLQFLFEYFSETQRNKGNFPGRFSGRQFSNSRSEMNVSTLELGDSALYLCASSPPFWRGNNEQFFGPGTRLTVL.

DNA of the CDR3: TGTGCCAGCAGCCCACGGACTCATAGCAATCAGCCCCAGCATTTT. Amino acid sequence: CASSPRTHSNQPQHF. The chain combines TRBV7-2 with TRBJ1-5, with no clear D. The CDR3 contains 15 residues. V was shortened by 5 bases and J by 0 bases, with 11 bases between the two germline ends. Germline V gene lookup returns CDR1 SGHTA and CDR2 FQGNSA.

J is TRBJ1-1 and V is TRBV28, with D hard to call. V was pared by 5 bases and J by 7 bases, with 11 bases between. The CDR3 has 12 amino acids. Germline lookup yields CDR1 MDHEN and CDR2 SYDVKM. The CDR3 is CASSRRALEAFF. CDR3 nucleotide sequence: TGTGCCAGCAGTCGTCGGGCCCTTGAAGCTTTCTTT.

CDR3 in amino acids: CASNSGTGPYEQYF. CDR3 DNA: TGTGCCAGCAATTCCGGGACGGGTCCCTACGAGCAGTACTTC. The chain links TRBV13 to TRBJ2-7, with D perhaps being TRBD1 or TRBD2 (5 bases each). V lost 7 bases and J lost 2, with 15 bases in between. Germline CDR1 and CDR2: PRHDT and FYEKMQ (reference sequence). This CDR3 has 14 residues.

The table lists this clone with a few counts. The chain has TRBV6-1 and TRBJ1-2, with a tentative D call TRBD1 (5 bases). V gave up 1 base and J gave up 2 bases, with 8 bases separating them. This CDR3 spans 14 amino acids. Germline values: CDR1 MNHNS, CDR2 SASEGT. The CDR3 reads CASSEGAGNYGYTF. The CDR3 DNA follows: TGTGCCAGCAGTGAAGGAGCAGGGAACTATGGCTACACCTTC.

The rearrangement links TRBV7-9 to TRBJ1-2; 7 nucleotides agree with TRBD1. The CDR3 extends over 14 amino acids. Germline CDR1 SEHNR, CDR2 FQNEAQ (reference sequence). V lost 3 bases and J lost 10; bases outside the gene matches: 11. In DNA form, the CDR3 reads TGTGCCAGCAGCTTGCCAGGGGGACCTCAGGACTACACCTTC. It yields the protein CASSLPGGPQDYTF.